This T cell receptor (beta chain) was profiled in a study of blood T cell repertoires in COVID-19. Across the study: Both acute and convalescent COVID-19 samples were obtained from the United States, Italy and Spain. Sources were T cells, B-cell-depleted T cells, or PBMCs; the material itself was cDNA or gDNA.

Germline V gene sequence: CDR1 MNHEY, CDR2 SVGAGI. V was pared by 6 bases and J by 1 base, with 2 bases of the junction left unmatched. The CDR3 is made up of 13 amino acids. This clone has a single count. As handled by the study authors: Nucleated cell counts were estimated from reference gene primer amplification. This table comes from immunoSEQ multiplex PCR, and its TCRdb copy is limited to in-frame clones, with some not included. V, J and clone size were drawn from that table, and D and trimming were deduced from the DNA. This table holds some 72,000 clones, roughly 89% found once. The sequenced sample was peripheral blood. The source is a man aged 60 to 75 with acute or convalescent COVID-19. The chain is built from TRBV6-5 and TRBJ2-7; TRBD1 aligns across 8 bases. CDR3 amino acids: CASRGQGSYEQYF. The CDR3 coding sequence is TGTGCCAGCAGAGGACAGGGTTCCTACGAGCAGTACTTC.